The entry below describes one T cell receptor beta chain. The sample comes from a study of memory CD4+ T cells and cytomegalovirus serostatus. Assay used: immunoSEQ multiplex PCR; TCRdb lists only in-frame clones, some missing. The sample records about 64,000 clones, 77% being singletons. The CDR3 has 13 residues. V lost 1 base, J lost 5 bases, and 8 bases lay in between. Germline CDR1 SGHTA, CDR2 FQGNSA. Single viable CD3+CD4+CD8-CD45RO+ cells were sorted as the memory CD4+ T cells. This chain connects TRBV7-2 to TRBJ1-1, with unresolved D. The sequence came from an adult in good health and CMV-seronegative. The specimen sequenced was memory CD4+ T cells from blood. The CDR3 DNA reads as TGTGCCAGCAGCTTAGATATTTATACTGAAGCTTTCTTT. Its translation is CASSLDIYTEAFF. The variable domain in full, completed from reference TRBV7-2 and TRBJ1-1, reads GAGVSQSPSNKVTEKGKDVELRCDPISGHTALYWYRQSLGQGLEFLIYFQGNSAPDKSGLPSDRFSAERTGGSVSTLTIQRTQQEDSAVYLCASSLDIYTEAFFGQGTRLTVV.